Presented here are 2 T cell receptor beta chains from one specimen sequenced in a study of cytomegalovirus exposure and HLA in healthy donors (dated by TCRdb to 2017 to 2019). Libraries were made using the immunoSEQ multiplex PCR assay. The multiplex PCR relied on a mix of 60 forward primers for TCR Vbeta segments and 13 reverse primers for TCR Jbeta segments. TCRdb retrieved this table from immuneACCESS and kept in-frame rearrangements only. Not all clones are present; in checked studies, unresolved V genes account for under half, and no reason is known for the remainder. The sample profile shows around 150,000 clones; about 74% of them were found once. The ten largest clones add up to around 2% of the sample. Sequencing used PBMCs. The source of these receptors is a man aged 25 to 45 in good health and CMV-seronegative.

This chain uses TRBV15 with TRBJ2-5; D is possibly TRBD2 (5 bases). The CDR3 totals 15 residues. Per germline, CDR1 LNHNV and CDR2 YYDKDF (reference sequence). Trimming stripped 3 bases from V and 4 bases from J, with 15 bases between. CDR3 protein: CATSSGFEGAETQYF. CDR3 in DNA: TGTGCCACCAGCAGCGGCTTCGAGGGTGCAGAGACCCAGTACTTC.

The chain has TRBV30 and TRBJ1-1; the D gene is possibly TRBD1 (5 bases). Trimming left V 3 bases short and J 7 bases short, with 15 bases between. The germline V gene has CDR1 GTSNPN and CDR2 SVGIG (reference sequence). The CDR3 runs 13 residues. CDR3 in amino acids: CAWSRTPPLEAFF. Written as DNA, the CDR3 is TGTGCCTGGAGCCGGACACCCCCGCTTGAAGCTTTCTTT.